This T cell receptor beta chain appears in the sequencing data of a study of OX40 agonist ivuxolimab in advanced cancers. Study as a whole: Patient treatment consisted of intravenous ivuxolimab administration every 2 weeks at 0.01 to 10 mg/kg. Cohort: about 80% men, mean age approximately 60, aged roughly 23 to 90. Study-wide results and caveats: At 0.1 to 3.0 mg/kg, clonal expansion of CD4+ and CD8+ blood T cells had occurred by week 6.

Sequenced by immunoSEQ multiplex PCR; TCRdb stores in-frame clones only, minus some. Found here are around 79,000 clones, roughly 85% of them singletons; the top ten hold about 0.57%. A note on this clone: What it binds is unknown.

The cohort excluded patients with autoimmune disease history or systemic immunosuppression. The CDR3 is 12 residues long. Germline-derived CDR1 and CDR2 are ENHRY and SYGVKD. Sample: CD4+ or CD8+ T cells sorted from blood, taken in a trial of the OX40 agonist ivuxolimab. V usage is TRBV10-3 and J usage is TRBJ2-5, with TRBD1 matching over 7 bases. The last part of the DNA fits TRBJ2-7 better; the J call may be wrong. The sequence came from an adult with an advanced solid tumor such as melanoma, head and neck, liver or kidney cancer. CDR3 sequence: CATQQGSNEQYF. Written as DNA, the CDR3 is TGTGCCACCCAACAGGGGAGCAACGAGCAGTACTTC.